This T cell receptor (beta chain) derives from a study of shared clonotypes between healthy human individuals. The CDR3 sequence is 16 residues long. Trimming removed 8 bases from V and 4 bases from J; junction bases left unmatched: 8. CDR1 is SGHRS and CDR2 is YFSETQ in the germline V gene. This clone was counted a few times. Data came from immunoSEQ multiplex PCR; TCRdb stores just in-frame clones and leaves some out. The sample records about 1 million clones, around 74% being singletons. This sequence was found in a man between 18 and 35 years old in good health. The sequencing input was memory CD4+ T cells sorted from blood. Subset noted: CD45RA-negative fraction. J is TRBJ2-2 and V is TRBV5-1, with TRBD2 matching over 13 bases. CDR3 DNA: TGCGCCAGTGCACTACGGACTAGCGGGGGCACCGGGGAGCTGTTTTTT. It encodes CASALRTSGGTGELFF.